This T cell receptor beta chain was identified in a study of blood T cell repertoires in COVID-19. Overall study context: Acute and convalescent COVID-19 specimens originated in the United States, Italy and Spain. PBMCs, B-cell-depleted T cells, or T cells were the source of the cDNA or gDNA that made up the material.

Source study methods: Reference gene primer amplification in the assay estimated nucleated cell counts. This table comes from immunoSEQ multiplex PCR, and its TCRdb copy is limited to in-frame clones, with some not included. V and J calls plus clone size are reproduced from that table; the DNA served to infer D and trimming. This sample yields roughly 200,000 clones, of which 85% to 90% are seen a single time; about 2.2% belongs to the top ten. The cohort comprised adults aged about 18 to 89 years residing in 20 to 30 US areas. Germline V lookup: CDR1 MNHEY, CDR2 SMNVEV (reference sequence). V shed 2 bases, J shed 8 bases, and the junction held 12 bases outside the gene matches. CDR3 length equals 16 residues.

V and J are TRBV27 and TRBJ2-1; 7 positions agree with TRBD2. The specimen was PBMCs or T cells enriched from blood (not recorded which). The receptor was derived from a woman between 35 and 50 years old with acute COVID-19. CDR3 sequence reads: CASSLKWRDYDYEQFF. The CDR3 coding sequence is TGTGCCAGCAGTTTAAAATGGAGGGACTACGACTATGAGCAGTTCTTC.